The 29 T cell receptor beta chains presented below share a single source sample, sequenced in a study of cytomegalovirus exposure and HLA in healthy donors. Researchers ran the PCR with 60 Vbeta and 13 Jbeta primers. Profiled with immunoSEQ multiplex PCR; TCRdb holds only in-frame clones, not every one. In the table there are about 180,000 clones, over 75% of which are singletons. What was sequenced was PBMCs. The source is a man aged 40-55 years in good health and CMV-seropositive.

The J gene is TRBJ2-3, the V gene TRBV7-6; D possibly corresponds to TRBD2 (5 bases). In germline, CDR1 is SGHVS, CDR2 FNYEAQ. The CDR3 is 17 residues long. V gave up 2 bases and J gave up 4 bases, with 19 bases separating them. CDR3 sequence: CASSLLGPTRPPDTQYF. CDR3 DNA: TGTGCCAGCAGCTTATTGGGCCCAACTAGGCCCCCAGATACGCAGTATTTT.

This clone was counted only a few times. The chain couples TRBV11-3 to TRBJ2-7; 7 bases line up with TRBD1. The ends lost 2 bases at V and 6 bases at J; junction bases unmatched: 4. The V gene's germline CDR1 is SGHNT and CDR2 YENEEA. The CDR3 is 13 amino acids. DNA for the CDR3: TGTGCCAGCAGCTTAAGACAGGGCTTCGAGCAGTACTTC. Encoded protein: CASSLRQGFEQYF.

The CDR3 region is CASSPGRGSTGELFF. CDR3 DNA: TGTGCCAGCAGCCCGGGCAGGGGATCCACCGGGGAGCTGTTTTTT. The chain joins TRBV5-4 to TRBJ2-2; possible D gene TRBD1, 6 bases. The germline V gene encodes CDR1 SGHNT and CDR2 YYREEE (reference sequence). The V gene lost 4 bases and the J gene lost 4 bases, with 14 bases spanning the gap. CDR3 size: 15 residues.

The rearrangement joins TRBV27 to TRBJ1-1; the D is unclear. Looked up from germline, CDR1 is MNHEY and CDR2 is SMNVEV (reference sequence). Trimming removed 5 bases at V and 3 bases at J, with 10 bases between. The CDR3 sequence is 13 residues long. The CDR3 loop reads CASSRTLDTEAFF. CDR3 DNA: TGTGCCAGCAGTCGCACATTGGACACTGAAGCTTTCTTT.

V usage is TRBV29-1 and J usage is TRBJ1-4; 12 positions match TRBD1. The trim removed 6 bases at V and 8 bases at J, leaving 4 bases unmatched. The CDR3 spans 13 residues. Germline CDR1 is SQVTM and CDR2 is ANQGSEA. CDR3 sequence reads: CSVEGTGGEKLFF. The CDR3 bases are TGCAGCGTGGAGGGGACAGGGGGCGAAAAACTGTTTTTT.

The rearrangement links TRBV6-1 to TRBJ2-6, with TRBD2 identical over 8 bases. The CDR3 has 15 residues. CDR1 is MNHNS and CDR2 is SASEGT in the germline V gene. The V segment lost 8 bases and the J segment 3 bases; nucleotides outside the gene matches: 6. CDR3 coding DNA: TGTGCCAGCCGGGCGGGGGGAATTGGGGCCAACGTCCTGACTTTC. Its protein product is CASRAGGIGANVLTF.

The CDR3 here is CASTPGVGTGMNTEAFF. DNA for the CDR3: TGTGCCAGCACCCCGGGGGTAGGGACAGGGATGAACACTGAAGCTTTCTTT. The chain employs TRBV5-4 and TRBJ1-1; 9 bases align to TRBD1. The CDR3 extends over 17 amino acids. Germline-derived CDR1 and CDR2 are SGHNT and YYREEE (reference sequence). V shed 6 bases and J 0 bases; nucleotides not matched to a gene: 12. The full variable domain, in which reference TRBV5-4 and TRBJ1-1 provide the parts outside the CDR3, is ETGVTQSPTHLIKTRGQQVTLRCSSQSGHNTVSWYQQALGQGPQFIFQYYREEENGRGNFPPRFSGLQFPNYSSELNVNALELDDSALYLCASTPGVGTGMNTEAFFGQGTRLTVV.

The chain has TRBV5-1 and TRBJ2-1, with 7 bases lining up with TRBD2. The germline V gene encodes CDR1 SGHRS and CDR2 YFSETQ. The CDR3 has 16 residues. V shed 0 bases and J 4 bases; nucleotides not matched to a gene: 7. CDR3 in amino acids: CASSLVEAGNYNEQFF. DNA for the CDR3: TGCGCCAGCAGCTTGGTGGAAGCGGGAAATTACAATGAGCAGTTCTTC.

The rearrangement links TRBV7-8 to TRBJ2-6; 11 nucleotides agree with TRBD2. With V trimmed by 5 bases and J by 2 bases, 8 bases remained unmatched. Germline assignment: CDR1 SGHVS and CDR2 FQNEAQ. This CDR3 comprises 18 residues. The CDR3 sequence is CASSTQTSGIAGANVLTF. The CDR3 region has the DNA TGTGCCAGCAGCACCCAGACTAGCGGGATTGCTGGGGCCAACGTCCTGACTTTC.

The rearrangement links TRBV5-1 to TRBJ1-1; D unresolved. V was trimmed by 0 bases and J by 0 bases, leaving 9 bases between them. The CDR3 extends over 15 amino acids. The germline CDR1 and CDR2 sequences are SGHRS and YFSETQ. The chain's CDR3 is CASSLDSGLNTEAFF. CDR3 bases: TGCGCCAGCAGCTTGGACAGCGGATTGAACACTGAAGCTTTCTTT.

Concerning this clone itself: One end of the junction is discordant with germline, which a read error may explain. The V call is TRBV5-1, the J call TRBJ2-7, with D tentatively TRBD1 (6 bases). This CDR3 is 12 amino acids long. The germline CDR1 and CDR2 sequences are SGHRS and YFSETQ. The CDR3 DNA reads TGCGCCAGCAGCTTTGGACAGCACGATCAGTACTTC. It specifies CASSFGQHDQYF.

The chain carries TRBV5-1 and TRBJ2-5; 11 nucleotides match TRBD2. The CDR3 loop spans 17 amino acids. V shed 3 bases and J 4 bases; nucleotides not matched to a gene: 11. The germline V gene has CDR1 SGHRS and CDR2 YFSETQ. The CDR3 sequence: CASSYPLAGGPGETQYF. As DNA, the CDR3 is TGCGCCAGCAGCTACCCCTTAGCGGGAGGGCCAGGAGAGACCCAGTACTTC.

This chain connects TRBV7-2 to TRBJ2-3; TRBD2 matches 11 bases. V lost 5 bases, J lost 5 bases, and 6 bases stayed unmatched. This CDR3 has 15 residues. Germline V lookup: CDR1 SGHTA, CDR2 FQGNSA. The CDR3 region is CASSRLAGWLDTQYF. The CDR3 DNA follows: TGTGCCAGCAGCCGACTAGCGGGATGGTTAGATACGCAGTATTTT.

A single count supports this clone. The V and J genes are TRBV7-3 and TRBJ2-2, with D tentatively TRBD2 (5 bases). V was pared by 4 bases and J by 6 bases, with 9 bases between. The CDR3 has 13 residues. The germline CDR1 and CDR2 sequences are SGHTA and FQGTGA. This chain's CDR3 is CASSSPGSGELFF. CDR3 DNA: TGTGCCAGCAGCTCCCCGGGATCCGGGGAGCTGTTTTTT.

For this clone: This sample includes further DNA sequences coding for the same CDR3. CDR3 sequence reads: CASSSGTNYGYTF. The DNA for the CDR3 is TGTGCCAGCAGTTCAGGGACTAACTATGGCTACACCTTC. The rearrangement uses TRBV28 and TRBJ1-2, with D tentatively TRBD1 (5 bases). This CDR3 is built from 13 residues. V gave up 4 bases and J gave up 0 bases, with 6 bases separating them. Germline V gives CDR1 MDHEN, CDR2 SYDVKM.

The J gene is TRBJ1-2, the V gene TRBV14, with 10 bases aligning to TRBD1. The germline gives CDR1 SGHDN, CDR2 FVKESK. The CDR3 spans 15 residues. The V segment lost 4 bases and the J segment 1 base; nucleotides outside the gene matches: 3. CDR3 DNA sequence: TGTGCCAGCAGCCCCGGGACAGGGGATAACTATGGCTACACCTTC. It encodes CASSPGTGDNYGYTF.

This rearrangement joins TRBV5-1 to TRBJ1-2, with 11 bases aligning to TRBD1. CDR1 SGHRS and CDR2 YFSETQ come from the germline V gene. The CDR3 loop spans 13 amino acids. Trimming cost V 6 bases and J 10 bases; bases outside gene matches: 8. The CDR3 reads CASTSDRGPDYTF. CDR3 sequence (DNA): TGCGCCAGCACCTCGGACAGGGGGCCAGACTACACCTTC.

CDR3 residues: CASSPLGQGNNEQFF. The DNA of the CDR3 is TGTGCCAGCAGTCCCCTGGGGCAGGGAAACAATGAGCAGTTCTTC. The chain links TRBV27 to TRBJ2-1, with D perhaps matching TRBD1 (5 bases). The CDR3 length is 15 residues. V lost 5 bases and J 5 bases, leaving 16 bases between the germline ends. Germline V gene lookup returns CDR1 MNHEY and CDR2 SMNVEV (reference sequence).

The J gene is TRBJ2-7, the V gene TRBV11-3, with 7 bases lining up with TRBD2. CDR1 and CDR2 from the germline V gene are SGHNT and YENEEA. The V gene end was trimmed by 1 base and the J gene end by 6 bases; junction bases not matched to a gene: 12. The CDR3 loop spans 16 amino acids. This CDR3 reads CASSLGRGKGKGEQYF. The CDR3 DNA follows: TGTGCCAGCAGCTTAGGGCGGGGGAAGGGAAAAGGCGAGCAGTACTTC.

The chain couples TRBV5-1 to TRBJ2-7; TRBD2 matches at 11 bases. The V and J ends lost 4 bases and 3 bases, in that order; junction bases with no gene match: 3. Germline V gene lookup returns CDR1 SGHRS and CDR2 YFSETQ. This CDR3 has 14 amino acids. The CDR3 sequence: CASSPGLAGYEQYF. The CDR3 bases are TGCGCCAGCAGCCCAGGACTAGCGGGCTACGAGCAGTACTTC.

This clone was seen a handful of times. This chain joins TRBV2 and TRBJ1-5; D gene ambiguous. Germline values: CDR1 SNHLY, CDR2 FYNNEI. Trimming removed 5 bases at V and 3 bases at J, with 8 bases between. The length of the CDR3 is 13 residues. CDR3 nucleotides: TGTGCCAGCAGTTACAGCTACAATCAGCCCCAGCATTTT. This translates into CASSYSYNQPQHF.

The CDR3 coding sequence is TGTGCCAGCAGCTTAGGGGGGACGGGACAGGGAGACTACGAGCAGTACTTC. It is translated as CASSLGGTGQGDYEQYF. The chain carries TRBV7-6 and TRBJ2-7; 9 bases are shared with TRBD1. After removal of 1 base from V and 3 bases from J, the junction contained 10 bases not matched to a gene. The CDR3 extends over 17 amino acids. The V gene's germline CDR1 is SGHVS and CDR2 FNYEAQ.

The rearrangement uses TRBV14 and TRBJ2-2; no clear D. V lost 0 bases and J 7 bases, leaving 12 bases between the germline ends. The CDR3 covers 15 residues. Germline CDR1 SGHDN, CDR2 FVKESK. The CDR3 sequence: CASSQEPLVGGELFF. CDR3 nucleotide sequence: TGTGCCAGCAGCCAAGAACCCCTAGTAGGCGGGGAGCTGTTTTTT.

This chain links TRBV5-6 with TRBJ2-5, with D possibly TRBD2 on 5 matching bases. Germline CDR1 SGHDT, CDR2 YYEEEE. The CDR3 runs to 13 residues. The V end lost 0 bases, the J end lost 3 bases, and 6 bases lay between the germline ends. The CDR3: CASSLGREETQYF. In DNA form, the CDR3 reads TGTGCCAGCAGCTTGGGGCGGGAAGAGACCCAGTACTTC.

The J gene is TRBJ1-4, the V gene TRBV19, with 8 bases fitting TRBD1. CDR3 length equals 16 residues. V was pared by 0 bases and J by 11 bases, with 11 bases of the junction left unmatched. Germline CDR1 reads LNHDA; CDR2 reads SQIVND (reference sequence). CDR3 DNA: TGTGCCAGTAGTATAGAGGGGGGACAGGACACCGGGAAACTGTTTTTT. Its translation: CASSIEGGQDTGKLFF.

CDR3 DNA sequence: TGTGCCAGCAGCGCCGTCCCCGGGACAGGGAAGTATTTT. Protein sequence: CASSAVPGTGKYF. This rearrangement joins TRBV6-5 to TRBJ2-3; 9 bases are a match to TRBD1. V trimming: 6 bases; J trimming: 13 bases; junction bases outside the gene matches: 11. The length of the CDR3 is 13 residues. The germline V gene has CDR1 MNHEY and CDR2 SVGAGI.

This clone was found a few times. DNA for the CDR3: TGTGCCATCCTCAGGACTCGCTATGGCTACACCTTC. Amino acids: CAILRTRYGYTF. V gene TRBV6-1 combines with J gene TRBJ1-2; unclear D gene. V was trimmed by 10 bases and J by 4 bases, leaving 13 bases between them. Germline CDR1 is MNHNS and CDR2 is SASEGT. The CDR3 runs 12 residues.

The chain recombines TRBV6-1 with TRBJ1-3, with 7 nucleotides matching TRBD1. The CDR3 is made up of 15 amino acids. V lost 1 base, J lost 4 bases, and 4 bases stayed unmatched. Germline values: CDR1 MNHNS, CDR2 SASEGT. DNA of the CDR3: TGTGCCAGCAGTGAAGGACAGGGAAGCGGAAACACCATATATTTT. Amino acids: CASSEGQGSGNTIYF.

There are a few counts of this clone. The V and J genes are TRBV2 and TRBJ1-5; unclear D gene. Germline V gene lookup returns CDR1 SNHLY and CDR2 FYNNEI. The CDR3 sequence is 14 residues long. V lost 6 bases to trimming and J lost 5 bases, with 14 bases between them. CDR3 in DNA: TGTGCCAGCAGCCCCGTGGGAGGGTATCAGCCCCAGCATTTT. Amino acids: CASSPVGGYQPQHF.